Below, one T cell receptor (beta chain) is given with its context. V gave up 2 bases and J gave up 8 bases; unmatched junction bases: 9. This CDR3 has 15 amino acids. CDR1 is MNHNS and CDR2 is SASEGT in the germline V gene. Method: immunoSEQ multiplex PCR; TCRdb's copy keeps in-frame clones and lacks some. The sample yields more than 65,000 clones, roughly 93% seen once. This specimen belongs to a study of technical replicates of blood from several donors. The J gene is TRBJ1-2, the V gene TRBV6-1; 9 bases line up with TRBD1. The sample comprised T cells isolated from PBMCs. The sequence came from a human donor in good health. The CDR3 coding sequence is TGTGCCAGCAGTGAACGGATTACAGGGGGCGACGGCTACACCTTC. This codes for CASSERITGGDGYTF.